The clone carrying this TCR beta chain was seen a few times. Its target is unknown. Template switching by 5'RACE produced TCR cDNA, adding a universal primer site and UMIs. TCRdb re-called the 5' RACE reads with MiXCR, one entry per CDR3 protein. The sample has hundreds of thousands of distinct CDR3 sequences, about 13% seen once. This sample was taken from a study of T cells after yellow fever vaccination. Study-wide background: Preparation of fractions with low cell numbers was performed using SMART-Seq v4 Ultra Low Input. Notes on the study in general: Only a small proportion of the clonotypes turned up in both the CD4 and the CD8 compartments, likely arising from convergent recombination. Reappearance after the booster was observed for most primary-vaccination clones (more than 95% CD4, just over 85% CD8).

CDR3 size: 18 residues. Germline lookup yields CDR1 DFQATT and CDR2 SNEGSKA (reference sequence). The V and J ends lost 3 bases and 6 bases, in that order; junction bases with no gene match: 18. This sequence joins TRBV20-1 and TRBJ2-1, with 9 bases identical to TRBD2. The receptor's source is a man aged 30-40 years who received the YFV17D yellow fever vaccine. Sample: PBMCs, taken on the day of the yellow fever booster vaccination. CDR3 amino acids: CSASPGFQREATRNEQFF. CDR3 bases: TGCAGTGCTAGCCCAGGATTTCAGCGGGAGGCTACGCGCAATGAGCAGTTCTTC.